This entry describes one T cell receptor beta chain. The data are from a study of blood T cell repertoires in COVID-19. Study background: COVID-19 samples, acute and convalescent, were from the United States, Italy and Spain. PBMCs, B-cell-depleted T cells, or T cells were the source of the cDNA or gDNA that made up the material.

In the authors' workflow: Using reference gene primer amplification, nucleated cell counts were estimated. The data were produced by immunoSEQ multiplex PCR, yet TCRdb's version contains in-frame clones alone and is incomplete. V and J calls and clone size come straight from that table; D and trimming were deduced from the DNA. Of 40,000 to 60,000 clones in the sample, about 85% were seen once. Per the germline V gene, CDR1 is MDHEN and CDR2 is SYDVKM. V dropped 7 bases and J dropped 14; count of bases not matched to a gene: 13. The CDR3 covers 13 residues. The rearrangement links TRBV28 to TRBJ1-4, with TRBD1 matching over 7 bases. Sequenced: peripheral blood. The sequence came from a human donor in a cohort sampled during active COVID-19. The CDR3 loop is CASTNRGQPALFF. CDR3 DNA sequence: TGTGCCAGCACTAACAGGGGACAGCCGGCGCTGTTTTTT. The complete variable domain, with remaining parts taken from reference TRBV28 and TRBJ1-4, reads DVKVTQSSRYLVKRTGEKVFLECVQDMDHENMFWYRQDPGLGLRLIYFSYDVKMKEKGDIPEGYSVSREKKERFSLILESASTNQTSMYLCASTNRGQPALFFGSGTQLSVL.